The text below deals with one T cell receptor (beta chain). Its cognate antigen has yet to be identified. Per-nucleotide qualities are absent, and no much larger clonotype sits a single base away. TCRbeta CDR3 regions were amplified from genomic DNA using the immunoSEQ Assay, a bias-controlled multiplex PCR. Turning to the authors' computational methods: Within the assay, amplification of reference gene primers was used to estimate how many nucleated cells each sample contained. Sequence reads were collapsed and filtered to measure the absolute abundance of every unique TCRbeta CDR3 rearrangement. Productive Simpson clonality was computed per sample as the square root of Simpson's diversity index over productive rearrangements. Imported from immuneACCESS, the table was reduced by TCRdb to in-frame sequences with V and J called. These copies leave out some clones; in studies compared against another copy, an unresolved V gene accounts for under half, and the cause of the remainder is not known. Clonal size and the V and J genes are those of that table, whereas D and trimming came from the DNA. The table for this sample lists more than 300,000 clones; about 91% of them were counted only once. Together, the top ten hold around 1.6% of the sample.

These data are taken from a study of blood T cell repertoires in COVID-19 (dated by TCRdb to 2019 to 2021). Notes on the research overall: The collaborator samples originated in the United States, Italy and Spain and spanned the acute and convalescent phases of COVID-19. The material from the prospective study consisted of cDNA or gDNA derived from T cells, B-cell-depleted T cells, or PBMCs. Subjects who had been exposed to COVID-19, were actively infected with it, or had recovered from it provided the deeply sampled blood TCRbeta repertoires that made up the dataset. The repertoires were released in a freely available public database intended as a resource for research on the immune response to SARS-CoV-2. Samples were obtained from the ongoing ImmuneRACE study (first 160 participants) and from about 1,300 subjects provided by 6 global collaborators. A de-identified subject ID, COVID-19 status, age in years and sex were almost always included in the sample metadata. HLA class I and class II types, where available, came from metadata supplied by the sample provider rather than from assay-based typing.

In Seattle, one collaborating source enrolled patients while the infection was active and tracked those patients longitudinally over the course of disease. Collaborating institutions collected whole blood in K2EDTA tubes following their own protocols. For TCRbeta analysis, collaborators shipped samples in one of three forms: frozen whole blood, isolated PBMCs, or DNA extracted from either of those sample types. The research as a whole found: Clinical and demographic metadata were provided uncurated, with the amount varying by source and participant.

The CDR1 and CDR2 encoded by the germline V gene (reference sequence) are GTSNPN and SVGIG. Relative to germline, V is 2 bases shorter and J is 1 base shorter, with 5 bases between their ends. Taken from cysteine to phenylalanine, the CDR3 has 13 residues. Only CDR3 DNA is held: 39 bases, read in frame from base 1. This clonotype was sampled from a woman aged 25 to 39 with COVID-19, enrolled during active disease. Sequenced material: peripheral blood. The chain couples TRBV30 to TRBJ2-2; the D gene assignment is ambiguous. The CDR3 region reads CAWSRVNTGELFF. The bases read TGTGCCTGGAGTCGGGTGAACACCGGGGAGCTGTTTTTT.